The clone carrying this TCR beta chain was found many times. V was trimmed by 4 bases and J by 6 bases, leaving 10 bases between them. This CDR3 is built from 13 residues. The germline V gene has CDR1 LGHNA and CDR2 YSLEER. These data originate in a study of blood T cells in healthy people across ages. For the second PCR, which ran for 7 to 11 cycles, a sample-barcoded 5' primer and a J-beta primer mix were used. One entry per CDR3 protein, called by TCRdb with MiXCR from the 5' RACE reads. This sample has 580,000 or so distinct CDR3 sequences; around 48% occur once, and the top ten carry around 25%. The chain uses TRBV4-3 and TRBJ2-1; no reliable D call. The sample taken for sequencing was blood. The receptor's source is a man older than 75 in good health. CDR3 nucleotide sequence: TGCGCCAGCAGCCTCCGTGTCGGCAATGAGCAGTTCTTC. Translating gives CASSLRVGNEQFF.